This TCR beta chain was captured by sequencing in a study of brain T cells in children with intractable seizures. Study results and caveats: HCMV serostatus was not known, and viral specificity came from CDR3 similarity only. Absence of clones before surgery may stem from lower sequencing depth.

Germline CDR1 is SGHRS and CDR2 is YFSETQ. This CDR3 spans 15 amino acids. Germline trimming cut 1 base from V and 4 bases from J; bases unmatched to any gene: 6. Data came from immunoSEQ multiplex PCR; TCRdb stores just in-frame clones and leaves some out. Of tens of thousands of clones listed, approximately 89% were seen once; the top ten hold approximately 24%. As for this clone: Antigen specificity is unknown.

Before surgery, patients took at least one anti-epileptic drug. Source: peripheral blood, taken at surgery. This rearrangement joins TRBV5-1 to TRBJ2-3; TRBD2 aligns across 7 bases. This receptor was taken from a girl aged 2-15 years with Rasmussen encephalitis and intractable seizures. The CDR3 DNA reads TGCGCCAGCAGCTTGCGAGGGAGGGCCCCAGATACGCAGTATTTT. Translation: CASSLRGRAPDTQYF.